This T cell receptor beta chain was identified during a study of cytotoxic CD8 clonotypes in ibrutinib-treated CLL. Overall study: Outcomes included 24 partial and 2 complete responses; after median 68 months, roughly 14 stayed remitted and 12 progressed.

The planned depth of sequencing spanned 1 in 200,000 to 1 in 1 million T cells. Clones were read by immunoSEQ multiplex PCR, and TCRdb kept only the in-frame ones, dropping some. The sample has 85,000 or so clones, 70% to 80% seen once. Details on this clone: Its antigen is not known.

Notes on the study in general: For progressing versus sustained-remission patients, sampling times were not the same.

The material was PBMCs, obtained after 12 months of ibrutinib treatment. The sequence came from a human donor with chronic lymphocytic leukemia.

CDR3 amino acids: CASSLEGRGPDTQYF. CDR3 DNA: TGTGCCAGCAGTTTGGAGGGGAGGGGCCCAGATACGCAGTATTTT. The J gene is TRBJ2-3, the V gene TRBV28; 7 positions match TRBD2. Looked up from germline, CDR1 is MDHEN and CDR2 is SYDVKM. Unmatched junction bases numbered 7, after V lost 3 bases and J lost 4 bases. The CDR3 runs to 15 residues.